This entry lists 13 T cell receptor beta chains sequenced from one sample in a study of beta chain features in type 1 diabetes. Broader study findings: Type 1 diabetes patients had TCRB CDR3s that were shorter (moderately but significantly so) in all four CD4+ subsets.

Expressed TCRB transcripts were sequenced, since all the RNA that had been isolated was reverse transcribed. Generated by immunoSEQ multiplex PCR, the TCRdb table keeps only in-frame clones and is missing some. The table records approximately 360,000 clones, 10% to 15% of them present only once. Their specific antigens are unknown. The specimen was naive CD4+ T cells from blood. Receptor source: a woman aged 18-29 years with type 1 diabetes.

The gene calls are TRBV19 and TRBJ1-1; D is uncertain. The V and J ends lost 3 bases and 1 base respectively, with 18 bases between them. The CDR3 is made up of 17 amino acids. The germline V gene encodes CDR1 LNHDA and CDR2 SQIVND (reference sequence). For the CDR3, the DNA is TGTGCCAGTAGTATGAGGAGGGTCCTCACCGGGAACACTGAAGCTTTCTTT. Protein product: CASSMRRVLTGNTEAFF. The whole variable domain, remainder taken from reference TRBV19 and TRBJ1-1, is DGGITQSPKYLFRKEGQNVTLSCEQNLNHDAMYWYRQDPGQGLRLIYYSQIVNDFQKGDIAEGYSVSREKKESFPLTVTSAQKNPTAFYLCASSMRRVLTGNTEAFFGQGTRLTVV.

This rearrangement joins TRBV29-1 to TRBJ2-7, with D hard to call. In germline, CDR1 is SQVTM, CDR2 ANQGSEA. This CDR3 region has 13 residues. The V end was cut by 5 bases, the J end by 2 bases, with 13 bases between. Written as DNA, the CDR3 is TGCAGCGTTCAGACACGGCTTACCTACGAGCAGTACTTC. The encoded protein is CSVQTRLTYEQYF.

This clone has just a few counts. CDR3 DNA sequence: TGTGCCAGCAGCTCAGAGGGCCGATACGGGGAGACCCAGTACTTC. The encoded protein is CASSSEGRYGETQYF. The chain uses TRBV7-9 and TRBJ2-5; TRBD2 is a possible D gene (5 bases). Trimming pared 4 bases from V and 5 bases from J, leaving 17 bases between. The CDR3 covers 15 residues. Germline-derived CDR1 and CDR2 are SEHNR and FQNEAQ (reference sequence).

This chain uses TRBV4-1 with TRBJ2-5, with TRBD2 as a possible D gene (6 bases). This CDR3 has 15 residues. V shed 3 bases and J shed 5 bases, with 16 bases lying between them. Germline assignment: CDR1 MGHRA and CDR2 YSYEKL. The CDR3: CASSHWRAGRETQYF. The CDR3 DNA sequence: TGCGCCAGCAGCCATTGGCGGGCAGGGAGGGAGACCCAGTACTTC.

This sequence joins TRBV5-6 and TRBJ1-2; the D is unclear. V was cut by 2 bases and J by 4 bases, with 9 bases left in between. The CDR3 contains 13 residues. Germline CDR1 reads SGHDT; CDR2 reads YYEEEE. The CDR3 nucleotides are TGTGCCAGCAGCTTATCCAGCGTCTATGGCTACACCTTC. Protein product: CASSLSSVYGYTF.

This clone was recorded a few times. V and J are TRBV7-2 and TRBJ1-5, with D perhaps matching TRBD1 (6 bases). V lost 6 bases and J 5 bases, leaving 14 bases between the germline ends. CDR3 length: 14 residues. Per germline, CDR1 SGHTA and CDR2 FQGNSA. Here the CDR3 DNA reads TGTGCCAGCAGTGGGAGGGGGATTTATCAGCCCCAGCATTTT. This codes for CASSGRGIYQPQHF. The complete variable domain, with remaining parts taken from reference TRBV7-2 and TRBJ1-5, reads GAGVSQSPSNKVTEKGKDVELRCDPISGHTALYWYRQSLGQGLEFLIYFQGNSAPDKSGLPSDRFSAERTGGSVSTLTIQRTQQEDSAVYLCASSGRGIYQPQHFGDGTRLSIL.

This clone was detected only a few times. The CDR3: CSARLAEAFF. The CDR3 DNA reads as TGCAGCGCTAGACTTGCTGAAGCTTTCTTT. V usage is TRBV29-1 and J usage is TRBJ1-1; no firm D call. Germline CDR1 and CDR2: SQVTM and ANQGSEA. V lost 7 bases to trimming and J lost 6 bases, with 9 bases between them. This CDR3 spans 10 amino acids.

The chain links TRBV4-3 to TRBJ2-3; 9 bases map to TRBD2. V dropped 3 bases and J dropped 2; count of bases not matched to a gene: 6. Germline V gene lookup returns CDR1 LGHNA and CDR2 YSLEER. The CDR3 is 16 residues long. For the CDR3, the DNA is TGCGCCAGCAGCCATGGGCTAGCGGGGATCACAGATACGCAGTATTTT. As protein: CASSHGLAGITDTQYF.

This clone was picked up a small number of times. The chain employs TRBV5-6 and TRBJ1-4; D gene ambiguous. From germline, CDR1 is SGHDT and CDR2 YYEEEE. V was clipped by 9 bases and J by 0 bases, with 12 bases between them. CDR3 length equals 14 residues. In nucleotides, the CDR3 is TGTGCCACCACGTCGAGCGCAACTAATGAAAAACTGTTTTTT. It yields the protein CATTSSATNEKLFF.

The V and J genes are TRBV7-9 and TRBJ1-1, with a possible D match to TRBD1 (5 bases). The CDR3 totals 13 residues. Germline CDR1 reads SEHNR; CDR2 reads FQNEAQ (reference sequence). Trimming left V 3 bases short and J 3 bases short, with 8 bases between. This CDR3 is CASSFGGDTEAFF. The CDR3 DNA reads as TGTGCCAGCAGCTTTGGGGGGGACACTGAAGCTTTCTTT.

This clone has only a few counts. This sequence joins TRBV25-1 and TRBJ1-2, with TRBD1 identical over 8 bases. Trimming took 6 bases from V and 14 from J; bases not matched to a gene: 11. Germline lookup yields CDR1 MGHDK and CDR2 SYGVNS. The CDR3 loop spans 12 amino acids. CDR3 residues: CASSPTGGGWTF. The CDR3 DNA sequence: TGTGCCAGCAGCCCAACAGGGGGAGGTTGGACCTTC.

V is TRBV6-5 and J is TRBJ2-1; tentatively, D is TRBD1 (6 bases). The CDR3 is 13 amino acids. Germline V CDR1 and CDR2: MNHEY, SVGAGI. Between the trimmed V and J ends, which lost 7 bases and 9 bases, there was a span of 16 bases. In DNA, the CDR3 is TGTGCCAGCACCAGGACTCTAGGGGGTGAGCAGTTCTTC. Encoded protein: CASTRTLGGEQFF.

This clone was counted only a few times. The chain links TRBV9 to TRBJ2-1; the D gene is possibly TRBD1 (5 bases). The germline V gene has CDR1 SGDLS and CDR2 YYNGEE. CDR3 size: 16 residues. V lost 0 bases and J lost 6, with 16 bases in between. CDR3 region: CASSVGGGSQGNEQFF. The CDR3 region has the DNA TGTGCCAGCAGCGTAGGCGGCGGCTCCCAGGGCAATGAGCAGTTCTTC. The full variable domain, with the rest looked up from reference TRBV9 and TRBJ2-1, is DSGVTQTPKHLITATGQRVTLRCSPRSGDLSVYWYQQSLDQGLQFLIQYYNGEERAKGNILERFSAQQFPDLHSELNLSSLELGDSALYFCASSVGGGSQGNEQFFGPGTRLTVL.